Detailed here is one T cell receptor beta chain. Clones were read by immunoSEQ multiplex PCR, and TCRdb kept only the in-frame ones, dropping some. The sample gives 160,000 or so clones, 94% of which show up once; roughly 15% is in the top ten. The data belong to a study of control samples from healthy donors and cancer patients. The sequenced material came from PBMCs. The sequence came from a man aged 55 to 69 with colorectal cancer.

In DNA, the CDR3 is TGTGCCAGCAGTACAGGGGGCGACGGGGATAACACTGAAGCTTTCTTT. This sequence encodes CASSTGGDGDNTEAFF. The chain recombines TRBV6-2 or TRBV6-3 with TRBJ1-1; 9 nucleotides line up with TRBD1. With 5 bases clipped from V and 2 bases from J, the junction kept 9 bases outside the gene matches. The germline V gene has CDR1 MNHEY and CDR2 SVGEGT. The CDR3 runs to 16 residues.